A single sample gave rise to the 30 T cell receptor beta chains below, sequenced in a study of shared T cell receptors in the human thymus. Assay used: immunoSEQ multiplex PCR; TCRdb lists only in-frame clones, some missing. The sample yields over 650,000 clones, around 87% seen once. The sample was also reused in another study, on human thymus T cells.

The sample was thymocytes. The source is a boy in the first two years of life with a congenital heart defect.

The chain employs TRBV29-1 and TRBJ2-4; 8 bases line up with TRBD1. The germline V gene encodes CDR1 SQVTM and CDR2 ANQGSEA. V lost 7 bases, J lost 0 bases, and 8 bases stayed unmatched. This CDR3 is 15 amino acids long. Written as DNA, the CDR3 is TGCAGCGCCCGGGGACAGGACCTAGCCAAAAACATTCAGTACTTC. Translated, it gives CSARGQDLAKNIQYF.

This chain connects TRBV6-1 to TRBJ2-4; 10 nucleotides line up with TRBD1. The CDR3 is 13 amino acids. Trimming removed 4 bases from V and 8 bases from J; junction bases left unmatched: 2. The germline gives CDR1 MNHNS, CDR2 SASEGT. The CDR3 reads CASSGDRGDIQYF. DNA of the CDR3: TGTGCCAGCAGTGGGGACAGGGGAGACATTCAGTACTTC.

The J gene is TRBJ2-5, the V gene TRBV18; 10 bases agree with TRBD1. CDR3 size: 14 residues. The J segment lost 5 bases and the V segment lost 3 bases, leaving 3 bases of the junction unmatched. Germline V CDR1 and CDR2: KGHSH, LQKENI. CDR3 DNA sequence: TGTGCCAGCTCACCGAGGACAGGGGGGGAGACCCAGTACTTC. Its protein product is CASSPRTGGETQYF. The whole variable domain, remainder taken from reference TRBV18 and TRBJ2-5, is NAGVMQNPRHLVRRRGQEARLRCSPMKGHSHVYWYRQLPEEGLKFMVYLQKENIIDESGMPKERFSAEFPKEGPSILRIQQVVRGDSAAYFCASSPRTGGETQYFGPGTRLLVL.

The rearrangement links TRBV6-5 to TRBJ2-7; D gene unclear. Germline V gives CDR1 MNHEY, CDR2 SVGAGI. V was clipped by 2 bases and J by 3 bases, with 11 bases between them. There are 14 residues in the CDR3. The DNA for the CDR3 is TGTGCCAGCAGTTACGGCCGTACAGACTACGAGCAGTACTTC. Amino acids: CASSYGRTDYEQYF.

This chain connects TRBV25-1 to TRBJ1-6; D uncertain. Germline values: CDR1 MGHDK, CDR2 SYGVNS. The CDR3 is 12 amino acids. V lost 6 bases and J 7 bases, leaving 7 bases between the germline ends. The CDR3 DNA sequence: TGTGCCAGCAGCCCCAAAAATTCACCCCTCCACTTT. This encodes CASSPKNSPLHF.

In its sample, this clone was seen a few times. The chain links TRBV10-2 to TRBJ2-5, with TRBD2 matching over 13 bases. The CDR3 loop spans 15 amino acids. Germline CDR1 and CDR2: WSHSY and SAAADI. Losses at the gene ends were 2 bases for V and 3 bases for J; bases not matched to a gene: 0. The CDR3: CASSEGTSGKETQYF. CDR3 DNA sequence: TGCGCCAGCAGTGAGGGGACTAGCGGGAAAGAGACCCAGTACTTC.

The V call is TRBV4-3, the J call TRBJ2-5; 10 positions agree with TRBD2. Trimming took 3 bases from V and 6 from J; bases not matched to a gene: 7. Looked up from germline, CDR1 is LGHNA and CDR2 is YSLEER. The CDR3 has 15 residues. The CDR3 nucleotides are TGCGCCAGCAGCCATAAGCGGGGGGGTTTAAAGACCCAGTACTTC. Translating it yields CASSHKRGGLKTQYF.

V gene TRBV20-1 combines with J gene TRBJ1-1; D call uncertain. Trimming left V 4 bases short and J 1 base short, with 4 bases between. This CDR3 is built from 11 residues. Germline values: CDR1 DFQATT, CDR2 SNEGSKA (reference sequence). In DNA, the CDR3 is TGCAGTGCTAACACGAACACTGAAGCTTTCTTT. It yields the protein CSANTNTEAFF.

This rearrangement joins TRBV28 to TRBJ1-3, with 8 bases that match TRBD1. CDR3 length equals 17 residues. From germline, CDR1 is MDHEN and CDR2 SYDVKM. Trimming took 6 bases from V and 0 from J; bases not matched to a gene: 10. The CDR3 nucleotides read TGTGCCAGCAGCTCAACGAAGGACAGGGACTCTGGAAACACCATATATTTT. As protein: CASSSTKDRDSGNTIYF.

This clone was counted between two and nine times. The gene calls are TRBV11-2 and TRBJ2-7; 13 positions match TRBD2. This CDR3 contains 14 residues. V lost 4 bases, J lost 4 bases, and 1 base stayed unmatched. The germline V gene has CDR1 SGHAT and CDR2 FQNNGV. CDR3 coding DNA: TGTGCCAGCAGCTCACTAGCGGGAGGGTACGAGCAGTACTTC. Protein product: CASSSLAGGYEQYF. Combining the CDR3 with reference TRBV11-2 and TRBJ2-7 gives the whole variable domain EAGVAQSPRYKIIEKRQSVAFWCNPISGHATLYWYQQILGQGPKLLIQFQNNGVVDDSQLPKDRFSAERLKGVDSTLKIQPAKLEDSAVYLCASSSLAGGYEQYFGPGTRLTVT.

V and J are TRBV4-3 and TRBJ1-4, with 7 bases identical to TRBD1. Per the germline V gene, CDR1 is LGHNA and CDR2 is YSLEER. The CDR3 is 17 residues long. After removal of 0 bases from V and 3 bases from J, the junction contained 7 bases not matched to a gene. CDR3 amino acids: CASSQEYPGQPNEKLFF. CDR3 bases: TGCGCCAGCAGCCAAGAATATCCGGGACAGCCTAATGAAAAACTGTTTTTT.

The CDR3 DNA reads as TGTGCTAGTCTTATCCCCGTTAGCGGGAGCTCCTACAATGAGCAGTTCTTC. As protein: CASLIPVSGSSYNEQFF. V gene TRBV12-5 combines with J gene TRBJ2-1, with TRBD2 matching 9 bases. Germline-derived CDR1 and CDR2 are LGHNT and FRNRAP. V lost 8 bases to trimming and J lost 0 bases; unmatched junction nucleotides: 11. The CDR3 is made up of 17 amino acids.

The chain carries TRBV14 and TRBJ1-1, with a possible D match to TRBD1 (6 bases). Germline lookup yields CDR1 SGHDN and CDR2 FVKESK. Trimming removed 3 bases from V and 1 base from J, with 21 bases in between. The CDR3 has 18 residues. The CDR3 here is CASSHETGRQDGNTEAFF. In DNA form, the CDR3 reads TGTGCCAGCAGCCACGAAACTGGTCGACAGGACGGGAACACTGAAGCTTTCTTT. Based on the CDR3 plus reference TRBV14 and TRBJ1-1, the full variable domain is EAGVTQFPSHSVIEKGQTVTLRCDPISGHDNLYWYRRVMGKEIKFLLHFVKESKQDESGMPNNRFLAERTGGTYSTLKVQPAELEDSGVYFCASSHETGRQDGNTEAFFGQGTRLTVV.

The V gene is TRBV4-3, the J gene TRBJ2-7, with 12 bases lining up with TRBD2. The CDR3 is 17 residues long. V lost 4 bases and J lost 0; bases outside the gene matches: 7. Looked up from germline, CDR1 is LGHNA and CDR2 is YSLEER. CDR3 bases: TGCGCCAGCAGCCGCCAGAAGACTAGCGGGAGCTCCTACGAGCAGTACTTC. It translates to CASSRQKTSGSSYEQYF.

This clone was detected only once. The chain uses TRBV28 and TRBJ2-3; 7 positions match TRBD2. V was clipped by 5 bases and J by 1 base; unmatched bases: 12. The germline V gene has CDR1 MDHEN and CDR2 SYDVKM. This CDR3 is built from 17 residues. As DNA, the CDR3 is TGTGCCAGCAGTCCACTTCCGAGGAGCGGGGGCACAGATACGCAGTATTTT. Encoded protein: CASSPLPRSGGTDTQYF.

This chain joins TRBV5-8 and TRBJ2-7, with 13 bases lining up with TRBD2. The V and J ends lost 5 bases and 7 bases, in that order; junction bases with no gene match: 12. The germline V gene has CDR1 SGHTS and CDR2 YDEGEE. The CDR3 is made up of 16 amino acids. CDR3 amino acids: CASSRPVTSGRREQYF. In DNA form, the CDR3 reads TGTGCCAGCAGTCGACCCGTGACTAGCGGGAGGAGAGAGCAGTACTTC. The whole variable domain, remainder taken from reference TRBV5-8 and TRBJ2-7, is EAGVTQSPTHLIKTRGQQATLRCSPISGHTSVYWYQQALGLGLQFLLWYDEGEERNRGNFPPRFSGRQFPNYSSELNVNALELEDSALYLCASSRPVTSGRREQYFGPGTRLTVT.

This chain links TRBV4-3 with TRBJ2-3; 10 bases align to TRBD2. V was clipped by 3 bases and J by 8 bases; unmatched bases: 8. Per germline, CDR1 LGHNA and CDR2 YSLEER. This CDR3 spans 15 amino acids. The chain's CDR3 is CASSQLLAGSSTQYF. The CDR3 bases are TGCGCCAGCAGCCAGCTACTAGCGGGGAGTTCTACGCAGTATTTT.

The V and J genes are TRBV5-8 and TRBJ1-4; 11 nucleotides line up with TRBD1. In germline, CDR1 is SGHTS, CDR2 YDEGEE. Trimming cost V 4 bases and J 7 bases; bases outside gene matches: 12. There are 17 residues in the CDR3. CDR3 region: CASSNNGQGANGEKLFF. The CDR3 DNA follows: TGTGCCAGCAGCAATAACGGACAGGGGGCTAACGGTGAAAAACTGTTTTTT.

The CDR3 reads CASSRGAETQYF. DNA of the CDR3: TGTGCCAGCAGCAGGGGCGCGGAGACCCAGTACTTC. The gene calls are TRBV14 and TRBJ2-5, with D possibly being TRBD1 (5 bases). Trimming removed 5 bases from V and 5 bases from J, with 9 bases in between. This CDR3 region has 12 residues. CDR1 is SGHDN and CDR2 is FVKESK in the germline V gene.

A few counts support this clone. This chain uses TRBV28 with TRBJ1-2, with TRBD1 matching 10 bases. CDR1 is MDHEN, CDR2 SYDVKM, per germline. This CDR3 spans 13 amino acids. Losses at the gene ends were 5 bases for V and 6 bases for J; bases not matched to a gene: 3. As DNA, the CDR3 is TGTGCCAGCAGTGCCGGGACAGGGGATGGCTACACCTTC. Encoded protein: CASSAGTGDGYTF.

The chain recombines TRBV4-3 with TRBJ2-7; a possible D gene is TRBD2 (6 bases). Germline CDR1 is LGHNA and CDR2 is YSLEER. This CDR3 spans 16 amino acids. The V gene lost 0 bases and the J gene lost 0 bases, with 12 bases spanning the gap. CDR3 amino acids: CASSQDLGGNSYEQYF. Here the CDR3 DNA reads TGCGCCAGCAGCCAAGATCTTGGCGGGAACTCCTACGAGCAGTACTTC.

This clone came up a few times. CDR3 DNA: TGTGCCAGCTGTGAAAGGGGTCGGAATGAGCAGTTCTTC. It codes for CASCERGRNEQFF. The chain couples TRBV19 to TRBJ2-1, with D possibly TRBD1 on 5 matching bases. CDR3 length: 13 residues. Trimming stripped 9 bases from V and 7 bases from J, with 16 bases between. Germline V lookup: CDR1 LNHDA, CDR2 SQIVND (reference sequence).

The chain has TRBV4-1 and TRBJ2-2, with 7 bases that match TRBD2. Looked up from germline, CDR1 is MGHRA and CDR2 is YSYEKL. The CDR3 loop spans 17 amino acids. V was clipped by 3 bases and J by 3 bases; unmatched bases: 10. The CDR3 region has the DNA TGCGCCAGCAGCCATTCCCTTGCGGGGGATTACACCGGGGAGCTGTTTTTT. This encodes CASSHSLAGDYTGELFF.

The chain carries TRBV10-3 and TRBJ2-2; 8 positions match TRBD1. The CDR3 extends over 15 amino acids. Looked up from germline, CDR1 is ENHRY and CDR2 is SYGVKD. Losses at the gene ends were 3 bases for V and 1 base for J; bases not matched to a gene: 1. CDR3 residues: CAISEGTGNTGELFF. The CDR3 bases are TGTGCCATCAGTGAAGGGACAGGGAACACCGGGGAGCTGTTTTTT.

The rearrangement joins TRBV27 to TRBJ1-6, with 11 bases that match TRBD1. Germline V gene lookup returns CDR1 MNHEY and CDR2 SMNVEV (reference sequence). V lost 8 bases and J lost 13; bases outside the gene matches: 13. The CDR3 is 15 residues long. CDR3 nucleotides: TGTGCCAGCGATCAAGAGGGGACAGGGGGATTGCCCCTCCACTTT. It translates to CASDQEGTGGLPLHF.

The chain employs TRBV27 and TRBJ2-7; the D gene is possibly TRBD2 (7 bases). V lost 6 bases, J lost 2 bases, and 14 bases lay in between. The CDR3 extends over 14 amino acids. The germline V gene encodes CDR1 MNHEY and CDR2 SMNVEV (reference sequence). The CDR3 region has the DNA TGTGCCAGCAGGACGACGGGGGGCGCCTACGAGCAGTACTTC. Translated, it gives CASRTTGGAYEQYF.

The chain employs TRBV28 and TRBJ2-2, with TRBD1 matching over 7 bases. Germline lookup yields CDR1 MDHEN and CDR2 SYDVKM. Germline trimming cut 4 bases from V and 3 bases from J; bases unmatched to any gene: 8. This CDR3 is 16 amino acids long. CDR3 DNA: TGTGCCAGCAGTTCTCCGGGACAGAAGTACACCGGGGAGCTGTTTTTT. Translated, it gives CASSSPGQKYTGELFF.

The V call is TRBV28, the J call TRBJ2-6; TRBD2 is a possible D gene (5 bases). The V gene's germline CDR1 is MDHEN and CDR2 SYDVKM. This CDR3 region has 18 residues. V was trimmed by 6 bases and J by 0 bases, leaving 18 bases between them. This CDR3 is CASSSGKEGDSGANVLTF. In nucleotides, the CDR3 is TGTGCCAGCAGCTCGGGGAAAGAGGGCGACTCTGGGGCCAACGTCCTGACTTTC.

The V call is TRBV4-3, the J call TRBJ1-2, with D possibly TRBD1 on 6 matching bases. From germline, CDR1 is LGHNA and CDR2 YSLEER. The CDR3 is 15 amino acids. V lost 1 base and J lost 7, with 16 bases in between. The CDR3, as DNA: TGCGCCAGCAGCCAAGTCTACAGGGTTGGGTCTGGCTACACCTTC. Residues: CASSQVYRVGSGYTF.

The chain couples TRBV10-3 to TRBJ2-3, with 11 bases matching TRBD2. The V gene end was trimmed by 5 bases and the J gene end by 4 bases; junction bases not matched to a gene: 8. The CDR3 covers 16 residues. Germline V CDR1 and CDR2: ENHRY, SYGVKD. In nucleotides, the CDR3 is TGTGCCATCAGTCAGCTAGCGGGAGGAGGCGCAGATACGCAGTATTTT. It translates to CAISQLAGGGADTQYF.